The clone carrying this T cell receptor (beta chain) was detected many times. TCR beta CDR3 sequences were amplified from RNA transcripts. Carried out on the TCR CDR3, a first-round RT-PCR used the HTBI primer set. Each CDR3 protein gets one entry after TCRdb re-called the multiplex PCR reads with MiXCR. The data show roughly 740,000 distinct CDR3 sequences, 15% to 20% seen once. The record originates from a study of T cells in Graves' hyperthyroidism and ophthalmopathy. Germline V CDR1 and CDR2: SGHNT, YENEEA. The length of the CDR3 is 15 residues. V lost 0 bases and J lost 3, with 9 bases in between.

This chain uses TRBV11-3 with TRBJ2-1; no reliable D call. The source of this sequence is a man aged 18 to 35 with Graves' hyperthyroidism. Sequencing used blood. Written as DNA, the CDR3 is TGTGCCAGCAGCTTAGATGGGCCGAGCTACAATGAGCAGTTCTTC. It encodes CASSLDGPSYNEQFF.